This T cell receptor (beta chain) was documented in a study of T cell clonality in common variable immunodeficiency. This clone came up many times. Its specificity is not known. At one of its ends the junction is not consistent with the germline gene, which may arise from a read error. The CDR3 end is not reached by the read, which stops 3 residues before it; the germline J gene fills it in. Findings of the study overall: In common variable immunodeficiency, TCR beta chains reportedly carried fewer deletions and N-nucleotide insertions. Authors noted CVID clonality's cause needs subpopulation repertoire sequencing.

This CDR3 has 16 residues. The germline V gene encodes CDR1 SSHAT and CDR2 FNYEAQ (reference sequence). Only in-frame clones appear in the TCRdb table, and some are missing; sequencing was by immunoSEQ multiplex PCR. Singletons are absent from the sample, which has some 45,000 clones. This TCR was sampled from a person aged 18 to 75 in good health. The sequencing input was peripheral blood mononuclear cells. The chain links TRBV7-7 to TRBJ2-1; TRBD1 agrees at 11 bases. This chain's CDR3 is CASSSGQGARGNEQFF. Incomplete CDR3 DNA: TGTGCTAGCAGCTCAGGACAGGGGGCAAGGGGTAATGAG. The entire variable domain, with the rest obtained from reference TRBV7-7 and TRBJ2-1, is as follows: GAGVSQSPRYKVTKRGQDVTLRCDPISSHATLYWYQQALGQGPEFLTYFNYEAQPDKSGLPSDRFSAERPEGSISTLTIQRTEQRDSAMYRCASSSGQGARGNEQFFGPGTRLTVL.